This T cell receptor beta chain was recorded in a study of T-cell memory formation after mild COVID-19. Each CDR3 protein gets one entry after TCRdb re-called the 5' RACE reads with MiXCR. The sample has 300,000 to 400,000 distinct CDR3 sequences, around 27% seen once. This CDR3 region has 14 residues. Unmatched junction bases numbered 10, after V lost 10 bases and J lost 4 bases. Germline V gene data show CDR1 as PRHDT and CDR2 as FYEKMQ (reference sequence). This clonotype has a single count. What was sequenced was PBMCs or a T cell subset sorted from them (not recorded which). The source is an adult woman who had mild COVID-19 (a few samples of this study predate the infection). Cell type and time point are not known. This chain links TRBV13 with TRBJ2-3; 8 nucleotides agree with TRBD2. The CDR3 DNA follows: TGTGCCACCCAAGCGGGAGCTAATCCAGATACGCAGTATTTT. This gives the protein CATQAGANPDTQYF.